A single sample gave rise to the 26 T cell receptor beta chains below, sequenced in a study of cytotoxic CD8 clonotypes in ibrutinib-treated CLL. The assay was immunoSEQ multiplex PCR, and TCRdb's table has in-frame clones only and misses some. The sample lists tens of thousands of clones; around two thirds were seen once. This specimen consisted of PBMCs, obtained after 12 months of ibrutinib treatment. The receptors here all came from a human donor with chronic lymphocytic leukemia.

This chain uses TRBV19 with TRBJ1-1; D gene ambiguous. Trimming stripped 2 bases from V and 6 bases from J, with 10 bases between. In germline, CDR1 is LNHDA, CDR2 SQIVND (reference sequence). The CDR3 is 13 amino acids. The CDR3 coding sequence is TGTGCCAGTAGTATAAGGGTAGGCCCTGAAGCTTTCTTT. It yields the protein CASSIRVGPEAFF.

V usage is TRBV6-5 and J usage is TRBJ1-2, with 7 bases identical to TRBD1. Germline-derived CDR1 and CDR2 are MNHEY and SVGAGI. The CDR3 extends over 14 amino acids. The trim removed 6 bases at V and 4 bases at J, leaving 8 bases unmatched. The CDR3 nucleotides are TGTGCCAGCAGCCAACGGACAGGCAGCTATGGCTACACCTTC. Its translation: CASSQRTGSYGYTF.

V and J are TRBV7-6 and TRBJ1-2; perhaps TRBD1 as D (5 bases). The CDR3 sequence is 15 residues long. The germline gives CDR1 SGHVS, CDR2 FNYEAQ. The ends were cut back, 5 bases at V and 8 bases at J, with 21 bases in the middle. The CDR3 DNA sequence: TGTGCCAGCAGCCCTAATTTGGGGGAGCAAAACGGCTACACCTTC. As protein: CASSPNLGEQNGYTF.

The genes are TRBV27 and TRBJ1-5; tentative D call: TRBD1 (5 bases). Germline-derived CDR1 and CDR2 are MNHEY and SMNVEV (reference sequence). The ends were cut back, 1 base at V and 5 bases at J, with 9 bases in the middle. This CDR3 contains 14 residues. CDR3 sequence: CASSLWGRDQPQHF. In DNA, the CDR3 is TGTGCCAGCAGTTTATGGGGACGCGATCAGCCCCAGCATTTT.

The genes are TRBV30 and TRBJ2-7; D is possibly TRBD1 (5 bases). Trimming stripped 4 bases from V and 2 bases from J, with 6 bases between. Germline CDR1 and CDR2: GTSNPN and SVGIG (reference sequence). CDR3 size: 11 residues. In nucleotides, the CDR3 is TGTGCCTGGATGGACACCTACGAGCAGTACTTC. As protein: CAWMDTYEQYF.

The chain carries TRBV7-2 and TRBJ2-1, with 7 positions matching TRBD2. The CDR3 length is 15 residues. The germline CDR1 and CDR2 sequences are SGHTA and FQGNSA. Trimming took 6 bases from V and 0 from J; bases not matched to a gene: 5. CDR3 region: CASSTSGASYNEQFF. CDR3 coding DNA: TGTGCCAGCAGTACCAGCGGGGCCTCCTACAATGAGCAGTTCTTC.

V and J are TRBV29-1 and TRBJ2-1, with 10 bases that match TRBD1. Germline V gene sequence: CDR1 SQVTM, CDR2 ANQGSEA. The CDR3 extends over 18 amino acids. J lost 0 bases, V lost 3 bases, and 11 bases had no gene match. The CDR3 nucleotides read TGCAGCGTTGAGTCGGGACAGGGGCCGCGAATCTCCTACAATGAGCAGTTCTTC. It is translated as CSVESGQGPRISYNEQFF.

This sequence joins TRBV6-1 and TRBJ1-2; 7 nucleotides match TRBD1. J was trimmed by 7 bases and V by 9 bases; bases with no gene match: 14. Germline V gene lookup returns CDR1 MNHNS and CDR2 SASEGT. The CDR3 has 14 amino acids. The CDR3 is CASRETGRGGGYTF. In DNA, the CDR3 is TGTGCCAGTCGAGAGACAGGGCGCGGGGGTGGCTACACCTTC.

The genes are TRBV4-2 and TRBJ2-1; 9 bases line up with TRBD2. The CDR3 length is 15 residues. Losses at the gene ends were 4 bases for V and 8 bases for J; bases not matched to a gene: 9. Looked up from germline, CDR1 is LGHNA and CDR2 is YNFKEQ. The CDR3 protein is CASSPRAGGGDEQFF. The CDR3 coding sequence is TGTGCCAGCAGCCCGAGGGCGGGGGGGGGCGATGAGCAGTTCTTC.

The rearrangement joins TRBV7-2 to TRBJ1-2; TRBD1 is a possible D gene (6 bases). There are 15 residues in the CDR3. V was clipped by 5 bases and J by 6 bases, with 19 bases between them. CDR1 is SGHTA and CDR2 is FQGNSA in the germline V gene. Here the CDR3 reads CASSAEPRGRDGYTF. The CDR3 DNA is TGTGCCAGCAGCGCCGAACCCAGGGGACGGGATGGCTACACCTTC.

V and J are TRBV11-2 and TRBJ2-6; 10 positions match TRBD1. In germline, CDR1 is SGHAT, CDR2 FQNNGV. The CDR3 totals 16 residues. The junction had 6 bases not matched to a gene; V was cut back by 4 bases and J by 6 bases. In DNA form, the CDR3 reads TGTGCCAGCAGCTCGGGACAGGGGAGGGAGGCCAACGTCCTGACTTTC. As protein: CASSSGQGREANVLTF. The full variable domain, in which reference TRBV11-2 and TRBJ2-6 provide the parts outside the CDR3, is EAGVAQSPRYKIIEKRQSVAFWCNPISGHATLYWYQQILGQGPKLLIQFQNNGVVDDSQLPKDRFSAERLKGVDSTLKIQPAKLEDSAVYLCASSSGQGREANVLTFGAGSRLTVL.

The chain joins TRBV4-3 to TRBJ2-7; D uncertain. This CDR3 has 13 amino acids. Trimming left V 6 bases short and J 4 bases short, with 13 bases between. Germline loops: CDR1 LGHNA, CDR2 YSLEER. The CDR3 loop reads CASRSDPWYEQYF. The CDR3 nucleotides are TGCGCCAGCAGGAGCGACCCGTGGTACGAGCAGTACTTC.

This clone was seen more than once but under ten times. This chain uses TRBV19 with TRBJ1-6, with D maybe TRBD1 (6 bases). The V and J ends lost 11 bases and 15 bases respectively, with 32 bases between them. The CDR3 is 16 amino acids. Germline CDR1 LNHDA, CDR2 SQIVND (reference sequence). The DNA for the CDR3 is TGTGCCTCTTCCCGGGGCAGGGGAGCCAGCTCTGACTACCTCCACTTT. This translates into CASSRGRGASSDYLHF.

The chain links TRBV9 to TRBJ1-3; 7 bases are shared with TRBD1. Germline assignment: CDR1 SGDLS and CDR2 YYNGEE. The CDR3 extends over 16 amino acids. The J segment lost 0 bases and the V segment lost 3 bases, leaving 6 bases of the junction unmatched. The CDR3 reads CASSARQGISGNTIYF. The CDR3 nucleotides are TGTGCCAGCAGCGCCCGACAGGGTATCTCTGGAAACACCATATATTTT.

V usage is TRBV5-6 and J usage is TRBJ2-2; 7 bases are shared with TRBD2. Germline V CDR1 and CDR2: SGHDT, YYEEEE. The CDR3 loop spans 17 amino acids. The trim removed 0 bases at V and 0 bases at J, leaving 5 bases unmatched. The CDR3 is CASSLGPGRANTGELFF. As DNA, the CDR3 is TGTGCCAGCAGCTTGGGGCCAGGGAGGGCGAACACCGGGGAGCTGTTTTTT. Looking up the rest from reference TRBV5-6 and TRBJ2-2 gives the full variable domain: DAGVTQSPTHLIKTRGQQVTLRCSPKSGHDTVSWYQQALGQGPQFIFQYYEEEERQRGNFPDRFSGHQFPNYSSELNVNALLLGDSALYLCASSLGPGRANTGELFFGEGSRLTVL.

This clone was observed a handful of times. The chain links TRBV6-6 to TRBJ2-5; D is ambiguous. The CDR3 is 14 amino acids. CDR1 and CDR2 (germline): MNHNY, SVGAGI (reference sequence). V gave up 6 bases and J gave up 5 bases, with 16 bases separating them. For the CDR3, the DNA is TGTGCCAGCAGGGGCCCCCGCGACACGGAGACCCAGTACTTC. Translation: CASRGPRDTETQYF.

The chain is built from TRBV18 and TRBJ2-3; 8 nucleotides agree with TRBD1. Germline CDR1 is KGHSH and CDR2 is LQKENI. The CDR3 contains 14 residues. V lost 3 bases to trimming and J lost 5 bases; unmatched junction nucleotides: 4. DNA for the CDR3: TGTGCCAGCTCACCGGTCAGGGGGCGAGATACGCAGTATTTT. Its protein product is CASSPVRGRDTQYF.

The chain recombines TRBV7-3 with TRBJ2-3; D may correspond to TRBD1 or TRBD2 (6 bases each). Trimming removed 5 bases at V and 2 bases at J, with 20 bases between. The germline CDR1 and CDR2 sequences are SGHTA and FQGTGA. The CDR3 totals 17 residues. The CDR3 DNA reads TGTGCCAGCAGCGGGGGCGTGCGGGGAGATTTCACAGATACGCAGTATTTT. Translating it yields CASSGGVRGDFTDTQYF.

This chain uses TRBV5-1 with TRBJ1-2; 7 bases match TRBD1. V trimming: 1 base; J trimming: 0 bases; junction bases outside the gene matches: 0. The CDR3 runs to 14 residues. Looked up from germline, CDR1 is SGHRS and CDR2 is YFSETQ. The CDR3 bases are TGCGCCAGCAGCTTGACAGGGGCTAACTATGGCTACACCTTC. Protein: CASSLTGANYGYTF.

The chain recombines TRBV18 with TRBJ2-7; 7 bases are shared with TRBD2. The CDR3 sequence is 14 residues long. From germline, CDR1 is KGHSH and CDR2 LQKENI. The V segment lost 3 bases and the J segment 5 bases; nucleotides outside the gene matches: 7. CDR3 region: CASSPPGGDNEQYF. The CDR3 DNA follows: TGTGCCAGCTCACCCCCGGGGGGTGACAACGAGCAGTACTTC.

The V and J genes are TRBV28 and TRBJ1-5, with D maybe TRBD1 (6 bases). Germline V lookup: CDR1 MDHEN, CDR2 SYDVKM. V was shortened by 5 bases and J by 6 bases, with 14 bases between the two germline ends. This CDR3 spans 14 amino acids. The CDR3 reads CASSPNREGQPQHF. CDR3 bases: TGTGCCAGCAGTCCTAACAGGGAGGGTCAGCCCCAGCATTTT.

The CDR3 nucleotides are TGTGCCAGCAGCCCTAGGGGGGGCAGGCGGAGCTCTGGAAACACCATATATTTT. Translating it yields CASSPRGGRRSSGNTIYF. This chain joins TRBV5-4 and TRBJ1-3; D perhaps matches TRBD1 (6 bases). The CDR3 has 18 amino acids. V lost 4 bases and J lost 0, with 20 bases in between. The germline V gene encodes CDR1 SGHNT and CDR2 YYREEE (reference sequence).

The chain links TRBV6-1 to TRBJ2-3; 8 nucleotides line up with TRBD1. In germline, CDR1 is MNHNS, CDR2 SASEGT. The CDR3 has 17 amino acids. With 0 bases clipped from V and 2 bases from J, the junction kept 7 bases outside the gene matches. This CDR3 reads CASSEAGTGVLTDTQYF. Written as DNA, the CDR3 is TGTGCCAGCAGTGAAGCTGGGACAGGCGTCCTCACAGATACGCAGTATTTT.

The chain combines TRBV5-1 with TRBJ2-5, with D perhaps matching TRBD1 (5 bases). The V end lost 2 bases, the J end lost 5 bases, and 16 bases lay between the germline ends. The germline V gene has CDR1 SGHRS and CDR2 YFSETQ. The CDR3 has 15 amino acids. Written as DNA, the CDR3 is TGCGCCAGCAGCTTACGGGCCAGGGCCGGGGAGACCCAGTACTTC. Amino acid sequence: CASSLRARAGETQYF.

The chain employs TRBV6-6 and TRBJ1-1, with TRBD1 as a possible D gene (6 bases). The CDR3 is 16 amino acids. Germline CDR1 reads MNHNY; CDR2 reads SVGAGI (reference sequence). The CDR3 DNA reads as TGTGCTAGCGGAGGGGGAGGCGGGGGCGGACACACTGAAGCTTTCTTT. This encodes CASGGGGGGGHTEAFF.

The V call is TRBV27, the J call TRBJ1-2, with D unclear. CDR1 and CDR2 (germline): MNHEY, SMNVEV (reference sequence). The CDR3 is 16 residues long. V was shortened by 6 bases and J by 0 bases, with 17 bases between the two germline ends. CDR3 sequence reads: CASRRTPTDPNYGYTF. In nucleotides, the CDR3 is TGTGCCAGCAGGCGAACACCGACGGACCCTAACTATGGCTACACCTTC.